This TCR beta chain emerged from a study of cytomegalovirus exposure and HLA in healthy donors. The study ran its PCR with 60 Vbeta and 13 Jbeta primers. The table came from immunoSEQ multiplex PCR; TCRdb's copy has only in-frame clones and leaves some out. The sample carries over 100,000 clones, approximately 78% recorded once. Study results and limitations: Most likely, a cluster of highly shared sequence variants arose as a sequencing artifact. Earlier analysis found most TCR beta V segments productive about 87% or about 30% of the time.

This clone was counted once. Its antigen is currently unknown. At collection, donors were nominally healthy, but unrecorded immune exposures were probable. V lost 0 bases, J lost 14 bases, and 14 bases lay in between. The germline gives CDR1 MNHEY, CDR2 SVGAGI. The CDR3 runs 14 residues. The material sequenced was PBMCs. This chain uses TRBV6-5 with TRBJ1-6; TRBD1 is a possible D gene (5 bases). The clonotype comes from a woman aged 50 to 60 in good health and CMV-seropositive. In DNA, the CDR3 is TGTGCCAGCAGTTACTCGGGTACAGGCGTAACCCTCCACTTT. Amino acid sequence: CASSYSGTGVTLHF.